The clone carrying this T cell receptor (beta chain) has at least ten counts. Its antigen remains unknown. Researchers made TCR cDNA using 5'RACE template switching, and this step added a universal primer site and UMIs. TCRdb analysed the 5' RACE reads with MiXCR anew, one entry per CDR3 protein. This table has some 240,000 distinct CDR3 sequences, 3.2% appearing once. Trimming left V 4 bases short and J 3 bases short, with 19 bases between. Per the germline V gene, CDR1 is SGHTA and CDR2 is FQGNSA. The CDR3 covers 16 residues. The data stem from a study of T cells after yellow fever vaccination. The study's findings and limits: The bulk population could contribute abundant contaminating clonotypes to FACS-sorted repertoires. Only a minor proportion of clonotypes was detected across both CD4 and CD8 compartments.

This clonotype was obtained from a man aged 18 to 30 who received the YFV17D yellow fever vaccine. The V call is TRBV7-2, the J call TRBJ2-7; D might be TRBD1 or TRBD2, each matching 5 bases. Sample: CD4+ T cells sorted from PBMCs, taken 10 days after the yellow fever booster vaccination. This chain's CDR3 is CASSYSWGTGYYEQYF. The CDR3 DNA is TGTGCCAGCAGCTACTCGTGGGGGACCGGATACTACGAGCAGTACTTC. Complete variable domain (other parts from reference TRBV7-2 and TRBJ2-7): GAGVSQSPSNKVTEKGKDVELRCDPISGHTALYWYRQSLGQGLEFLIYFQGNSAPDKSGLPSDRFSAERTGGSVSTLTIQRTQQEDSAVYLCASSYSWGTGYYEQYFGPGTRLTVT.